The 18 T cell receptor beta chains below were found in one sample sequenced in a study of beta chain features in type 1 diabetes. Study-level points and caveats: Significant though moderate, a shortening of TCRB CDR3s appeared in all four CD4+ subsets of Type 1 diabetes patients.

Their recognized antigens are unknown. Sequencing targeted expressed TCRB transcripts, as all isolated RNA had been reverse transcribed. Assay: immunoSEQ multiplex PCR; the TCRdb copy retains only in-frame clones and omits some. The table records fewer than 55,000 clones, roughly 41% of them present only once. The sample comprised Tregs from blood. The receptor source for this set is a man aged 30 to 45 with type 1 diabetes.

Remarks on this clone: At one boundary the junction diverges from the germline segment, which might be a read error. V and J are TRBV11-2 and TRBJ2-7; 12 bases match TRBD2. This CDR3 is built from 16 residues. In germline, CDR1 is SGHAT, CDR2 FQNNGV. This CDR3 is CASGLTSGSGWGAQYF. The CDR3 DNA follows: TGTGCCAGCGGCTTGACTAGCGGGAGTGGATGGGGTGCCCAGTACTTC.

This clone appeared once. The CDR3 loop is CASGWDSAGTDTQYF. CDR3 coding DNA: TGTGCCAGCGGATGGGACTCCGCAGGCACAGATACGCAGTATTTT. The chain uses TRBV6-1 and TRBJ2-3; D is possibly TRBD2 (6 bases). The germline CDR1 and CDR2 sequences are MNHNS and SASEGT. The CDR3 runs 15 residues. Trimming removed 8 bases from V and 1 base from J, with 16 bases in between.

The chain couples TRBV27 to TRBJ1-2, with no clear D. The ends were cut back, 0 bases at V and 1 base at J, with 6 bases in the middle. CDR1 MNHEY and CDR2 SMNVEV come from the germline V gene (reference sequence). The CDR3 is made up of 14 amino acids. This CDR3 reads CASSLSRHNYGYTF. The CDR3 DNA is TGTGCCAGCAGTTTATCGCGGCATAACTATGGCTACACCTTC.

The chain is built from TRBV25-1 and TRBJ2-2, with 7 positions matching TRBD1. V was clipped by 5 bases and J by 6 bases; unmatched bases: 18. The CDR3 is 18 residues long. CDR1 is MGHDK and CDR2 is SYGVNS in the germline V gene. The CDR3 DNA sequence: TGTGCCAGCAGTAGTGAGGCGACAGGGTTAACGCGCTCCGGGGAGCTGTTTTTT. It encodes CASSSEATGLTRSGELFF.

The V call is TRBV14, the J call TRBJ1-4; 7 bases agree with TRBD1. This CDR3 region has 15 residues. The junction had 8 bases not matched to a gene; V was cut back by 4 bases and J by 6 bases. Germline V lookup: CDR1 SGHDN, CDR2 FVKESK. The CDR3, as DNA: TGTGCCAGCAGCCCACGGACAGGTTGGGATGAAAAACTGTTTTTT. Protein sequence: CASSPRTGWDEKLFF.

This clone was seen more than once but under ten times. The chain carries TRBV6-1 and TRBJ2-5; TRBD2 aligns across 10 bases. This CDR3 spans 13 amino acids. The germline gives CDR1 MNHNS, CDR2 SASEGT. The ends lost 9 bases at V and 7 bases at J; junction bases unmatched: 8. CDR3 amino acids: CASLAGVSGTQYF. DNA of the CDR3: TGTGCCAGTCTAGCGGGAGTGTCCGGGACCCAGTACTTC.

The CDR3 is CASSLTSGRNGHEQFF. The CDR3 DNA is TGTGCCAGCAGCTTGACTAGCGGAAGGAATGGGCATGAGCAGTTCTTC. The gene calls are TRBV13 and TRBJ2-1; 9 nucleotides align to TRBD2. Germline loops: CDR1 PRHDT, CDR2 FYEKMQ (reference sequence). This CDR3 region has 16 residues. Trimming cost V 3 bases and J 8 bases; bases outside gene matches: 11.

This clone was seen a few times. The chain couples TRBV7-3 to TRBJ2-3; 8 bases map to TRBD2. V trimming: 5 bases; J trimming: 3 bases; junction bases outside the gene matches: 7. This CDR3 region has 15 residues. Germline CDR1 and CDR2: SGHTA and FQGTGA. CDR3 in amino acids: CASSEGLVGTDTQYF. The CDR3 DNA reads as TGTGCCAGCAGCGAGGGACTAGTGGGAACAGATACGCAGTATTTT.

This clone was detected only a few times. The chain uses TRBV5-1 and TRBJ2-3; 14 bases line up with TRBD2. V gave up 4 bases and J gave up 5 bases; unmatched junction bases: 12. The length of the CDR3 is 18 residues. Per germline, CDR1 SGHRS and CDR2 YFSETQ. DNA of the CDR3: TGCGCCAGCAGCCGTGGAGAGAAGACTAGCGGGAGGGTAGATACGCAGTATTTT. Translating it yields CASSRGEKTSGRVDTQYF.

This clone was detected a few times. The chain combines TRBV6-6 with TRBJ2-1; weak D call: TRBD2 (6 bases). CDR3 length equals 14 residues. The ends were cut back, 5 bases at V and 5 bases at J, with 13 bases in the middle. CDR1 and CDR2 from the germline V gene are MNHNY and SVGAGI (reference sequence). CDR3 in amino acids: CASSNQGLNNEQFF. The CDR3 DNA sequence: TGTGCCAGCAGTAACCAGGGACTCAACAATGAGCAGTTCTTC.

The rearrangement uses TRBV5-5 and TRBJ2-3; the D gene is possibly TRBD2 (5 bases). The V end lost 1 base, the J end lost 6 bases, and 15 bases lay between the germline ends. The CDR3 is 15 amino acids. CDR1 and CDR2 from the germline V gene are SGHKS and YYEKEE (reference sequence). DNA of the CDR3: TGTGCCAGCAGCTTGACACGACTATCGTGGGATACGCAGTATTTT. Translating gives CASSLTRLSWDTQYF.

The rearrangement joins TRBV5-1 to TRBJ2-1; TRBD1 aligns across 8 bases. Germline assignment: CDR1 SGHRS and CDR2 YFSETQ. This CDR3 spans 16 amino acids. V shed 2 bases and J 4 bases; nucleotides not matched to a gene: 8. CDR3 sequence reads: CASSLTPGGAYNEQFF. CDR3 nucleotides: TGCGCCAGCAGCTTAACTCCAGGGGGCGCGTACAATGAGCAGTTCTTC.

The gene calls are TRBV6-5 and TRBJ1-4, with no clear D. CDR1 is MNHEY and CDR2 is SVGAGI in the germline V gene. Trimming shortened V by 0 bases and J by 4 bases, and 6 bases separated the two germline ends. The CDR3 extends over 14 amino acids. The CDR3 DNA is TGTGCCAGCAGTTACTCGTGGAGTAATGAAAAACTGTTTTTT. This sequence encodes CASSYSWSNEKLFF.

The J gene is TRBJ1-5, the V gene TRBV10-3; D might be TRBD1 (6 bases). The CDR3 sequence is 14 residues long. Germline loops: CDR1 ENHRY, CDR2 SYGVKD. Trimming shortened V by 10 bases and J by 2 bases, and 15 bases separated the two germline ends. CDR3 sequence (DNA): TGTGCCAGCCAGGGTGGGGGCGGCAATCAGCCCCAGCATTTT. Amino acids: CASQGGGGNQPQHF.

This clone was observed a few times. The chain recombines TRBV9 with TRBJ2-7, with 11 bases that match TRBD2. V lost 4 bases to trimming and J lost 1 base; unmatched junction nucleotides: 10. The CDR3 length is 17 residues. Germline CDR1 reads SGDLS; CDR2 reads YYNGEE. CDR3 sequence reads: CASSPGWASGRSYEQYF. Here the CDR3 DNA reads TGTGCCAGCAGCCCAGGGTGGGCTAGCGGGAGGTCCTACGAGCAGTACTTC.

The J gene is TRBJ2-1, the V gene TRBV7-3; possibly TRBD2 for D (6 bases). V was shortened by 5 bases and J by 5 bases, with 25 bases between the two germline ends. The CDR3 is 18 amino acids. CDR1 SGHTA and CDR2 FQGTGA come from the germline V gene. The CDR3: CASSRRLAQGVLHNEQFF. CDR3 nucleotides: TGTGCCAGCAGCCGAAGGCTAGCGCAAGGGGTGTTGCACAATGAGCAGTTCTTC.

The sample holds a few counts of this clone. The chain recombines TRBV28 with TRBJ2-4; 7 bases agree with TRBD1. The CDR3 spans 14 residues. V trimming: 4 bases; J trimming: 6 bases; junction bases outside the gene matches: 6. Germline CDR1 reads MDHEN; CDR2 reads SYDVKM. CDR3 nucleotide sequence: TGTGCCAGCAGTTCACCGACAGGGACAAACATTCAGTACTTC. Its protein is CASSSPTGTNIQYF.

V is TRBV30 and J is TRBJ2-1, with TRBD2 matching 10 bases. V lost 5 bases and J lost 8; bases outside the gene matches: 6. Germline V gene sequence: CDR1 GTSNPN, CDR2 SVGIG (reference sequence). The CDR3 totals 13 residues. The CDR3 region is CAWVLAGAHEQFF. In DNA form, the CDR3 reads TGTGCCTGGGTGCTAGCGGGAGCCCATGAGCAGTTCTTC.